This TCR beta chain emerged from a study of identical twins. Of note for this clonotype: The antigen is unknown.

Healthy Caucasians provided all donations. cDNA carried unique molecular identifiers, and a universal primer site was added by template switching. TCRdb redid the calling of the 5' RACE reads with MiXCR, one entry per CDR3 protein. The sample lists hundreds of thousands of distinct CDR3 sequences, approximately 6.1% occurring once. Study conclusions and caveats: The abundant beta clonotypes from cord blood had fewer insertions, and memory repertoires had none of this.

The specimen was naive T cells sorted from blood. This clonotype originated in a man aged 18 to 30 in good health.

The CDR3 coding sequence is TGTGCCAGCAGCTTGCATGGGTCCCCCAAAAACATTCAGTACTTC. Protein: CASSLHGSPKNIQYF. V and J are TRBV7-2 and TRBJ2-4; D unresolved. CDR1 is SGHTA and CDR2 is FQGNSA in the germline V gene. The germline V and J ends were trimmed by 3 bases and 2 bases, with 11 bases remaining between them. This CDR3 spans 15 amino acids.